One and the same sample provided the 8 T cell receptor beta chains below, sequenced in a study of T cells in Graves' hyperthyroidism and ophthalmopathy. RNA transcripts yielded amplified TCR beta CDR3 regions. Initially, a first-round RT-PCR of the TCR CDR3 employed the HTBI primer set. TCRdb passed the multiplex PCR reads through MiXCR, listing each CDR3 protein once. Among approximately 700,000 distinct CDR3 sequences listed, nearly 45% were seen once. Sample: peripheral blood or thyroid tissue (not recorded which). The receptors were sampled from an adult man with Graves' disease, either hyperthyroidism or ophthalmopathy (not recorded which).

This clonotype was counted ten times or more. The rearrangement uses TRBV10-2 and TRBJ2-5, with TRBD2 as a possible D gene (5 bases). This CDR3 contains 14 residues. Trimming stripped 3 bases from V and 5 bases from J, with 13 bases between. The germline gives CDR1 WSHSY, CDR2 SAAADI. CDR3 sequence: CASSELVARETQYF. The CDR3 coding sequence is TGCGCCAGCAGTGAACTGGTAGCGAGGGAGACCCAGTACTTC.

The gene calls are TRBV5-1 and TRBJ2-5; TRBD2 matches at 9 bases. This CDR3 is 14 amino acids long. With 5 bases clipped from V and 2 bases from J, the junction kept 4 bases outside the gene matches. Germline-derived CDR1 and CDR2 are SGHRS and YFSETQ. CDR3 protein: CASSRSGGQETQYF. The CDR3 region has the DNA TGCGCCAGCAGTCGGAGCGGGGGGCAAGAGACCCAGTACTTC.

The gene calls are TRBV19 and TRBJ2-7; D is unclear. V was trimmed by 3 bases and J by 0 bases, leaving 6 bases between them. From germline, CDR1 is LNHDA and CDR2 SQIVND (reference sequence). This CDR3 comprises 13 residues. CDR3 residues: CASSMYSSYEQYF. CDR3 DNA: TGTGCCAGTAGTATGTATAGCTCCTACGAGCAGTACTTC.

This clonotype has ten or more counts. The chain employs TRBV2 and TRBJ2-7, with D possibly TRBD1 on 5 matching bases. Germline V gene data show CDR1 as SNHLY and CDR2 as FYNNEI. V shed 6 bases and J shed 4 bases, with 10 bases lying between them. This CDR3 has 12 residues. The CDR3 DNA reads as TGTGCCAGCAGGCCAGGGCCTTACGAGCAGTACTTC. Translation gives CASRPGPYEQYF.

This chain joins TRBV7-2 and TRBJ2-2; D is possibly TRBD2 (6 bases). Germline values: CDR1 SGHTA, CDR2 FQGNSA. With 6 bases removed from V and 3 bases from J, the gap between germline ends came to 14 bases. The CDR3 runs 15 residues. The CDR3 DNA sequence: TGTGCCAGCAGGGACGGGACTGGGGACACCGGGGAGCTGTTTTTT. It codes for CASRDGTGDTGELFF.

This clonotype showed up many times. The V gene is TRBV20-1, the J gene TRBJ1-2; D is uncertain. Germline-derived CDR1 and CDR2 are DFQATT and SNEGSKA (reference sequence). Deletions cut 6 bases from V and 2 bases from J, with 10 bases between. The CDR3 runs to 12 residues. The DNA for the CDR3 is TGCAGTGCCTCGTCCTTAAACTATGGCTACACCTTC. Protein: CSASSLNYGYTF.

This clonotype was seen repeatedly, ten times or more. The chain is built from TRBV29-1 and TRBJ2-5, with TRBD1 as a possible D gene (6 bases). V was clipped by 4 bases and J by 4 bases, with 13 bases between them. Germline CDR1 is SQVTM and CDR2 is ANQGSEA. The CDR3 covers 13 residues. The CDR3 here is CSVGDKVGETQYF. CDR3 in DNA: TGCAGCGTTGGGGACAAGGTAGGAGAGACCCAGTACTTC.

This chain uses TRBV7-3 with TRBJ2-7, with 9 bases identical to TRBD1. CDR1 is SGHTA, CDR2 FQGTGA, per germline. This CDR3 has 14 residues. The V segment lost 8 bases and the J segment 5 bases; nucleotides outside the gene matches: 10. For the CDR3, the DNA is TGTGCCAGCTCAGAAGCGACAGGGGGAAACGAGCAGTACTTC. Translated: CASSEATGGNEQYF.